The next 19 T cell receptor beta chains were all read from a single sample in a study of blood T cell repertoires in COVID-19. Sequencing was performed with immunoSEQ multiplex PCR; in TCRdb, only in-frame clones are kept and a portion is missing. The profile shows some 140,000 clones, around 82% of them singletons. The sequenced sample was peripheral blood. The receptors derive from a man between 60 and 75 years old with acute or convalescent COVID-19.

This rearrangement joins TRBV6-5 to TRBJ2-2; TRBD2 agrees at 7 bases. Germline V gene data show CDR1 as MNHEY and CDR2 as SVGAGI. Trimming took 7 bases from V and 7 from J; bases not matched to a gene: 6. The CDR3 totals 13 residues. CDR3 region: CASNRGGGGELFF. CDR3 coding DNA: TGTGCCAGCAACCGCGGGGGAGGCGGGGAGCTGTTTTTT.

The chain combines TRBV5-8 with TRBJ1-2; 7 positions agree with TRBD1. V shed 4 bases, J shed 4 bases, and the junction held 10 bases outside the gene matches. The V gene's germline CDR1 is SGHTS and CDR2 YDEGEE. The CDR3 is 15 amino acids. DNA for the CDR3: TGTGCCAGCAGCAGGCTCACAGGGGCTGCCTATGGCTACACCTTC. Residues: CASSRLTGAAYGYTF.

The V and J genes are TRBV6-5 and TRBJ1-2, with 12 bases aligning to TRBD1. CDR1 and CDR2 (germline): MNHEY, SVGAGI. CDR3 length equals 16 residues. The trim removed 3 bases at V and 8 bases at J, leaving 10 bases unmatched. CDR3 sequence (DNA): TGTGCCAGCAGTTATCACACTCCGGGACAGGGGGCGGGCTACACCTTC. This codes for CASSYHTPGQGAGYTF.

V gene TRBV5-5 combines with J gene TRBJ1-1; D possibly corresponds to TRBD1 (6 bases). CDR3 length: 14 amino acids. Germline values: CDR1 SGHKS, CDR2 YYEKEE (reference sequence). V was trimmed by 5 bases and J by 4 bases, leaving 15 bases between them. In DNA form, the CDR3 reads TGTGCCAGCAGTTCCGACAGGATCGGCACTGAAGCTTTCTTT. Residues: CASSSDRIGTEAFF. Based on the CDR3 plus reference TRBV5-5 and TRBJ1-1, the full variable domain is DAGVTQSPTHLIKTRGQQVTLRCSPISGHKSVSWYQQVLGQGPQFIFQYYEKEERGRGNFPDRFSARQFPNYSSELNVNALLLGDSALYLCASSSDRIGTEAFFGQGTRLTVV.

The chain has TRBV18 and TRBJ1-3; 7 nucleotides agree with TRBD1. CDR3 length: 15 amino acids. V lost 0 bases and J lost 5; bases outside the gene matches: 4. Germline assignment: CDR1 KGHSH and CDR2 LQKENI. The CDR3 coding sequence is TGTGCCAGCTCACCACCGAACAGGGGTCGAAACACCATATATTTT. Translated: CASSPPNRGRNTIYF.

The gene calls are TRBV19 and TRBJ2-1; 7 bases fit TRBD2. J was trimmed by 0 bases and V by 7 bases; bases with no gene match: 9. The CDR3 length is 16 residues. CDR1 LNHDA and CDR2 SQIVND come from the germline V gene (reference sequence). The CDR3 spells CASNKRAGSSYNEQFF. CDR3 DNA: TGTGCCAGTAATAAAAGAGCGGGAAGCTCCTACAATGAGCAGTTCTTC. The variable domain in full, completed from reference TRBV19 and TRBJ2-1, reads DGGITQSPKYLFRKEGQNVTLSCEQNLNHDAMYWYRQDPGQGLRLIYYSQIVNDFQKGDIAEGYSVSREKKESFPLTVTSAQKNPTAFYLCASNKRAGSSYNEQFFGPGTRLTVL.

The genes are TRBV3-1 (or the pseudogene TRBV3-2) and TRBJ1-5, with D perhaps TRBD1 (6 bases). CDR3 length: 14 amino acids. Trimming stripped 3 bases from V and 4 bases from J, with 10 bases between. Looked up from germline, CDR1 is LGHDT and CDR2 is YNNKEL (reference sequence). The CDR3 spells CASSHGQRNQPQHF. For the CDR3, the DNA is TGTGCCAGCAGCCACGGACAGCGAAATCAGCCCCAGCATTTT.

The CDR3 DNA reads TGTGCCAGCAGCTTTTCACAGGGGGCCTTCGGCGAGCAGTACTTC. Translation gives CASSFSQGAFGEQYF. The gene calls are TRBV5-4 and TRBJ2-7, with TRBD1 identical over 9 bases. Looked up from germline, CDR1 is SGHNT and CDR2 is YYREEE (reference sequence). V shed 2 bases, J shed 6 bases, and the junction held 9 bases outside the gene matches. This CDR3 is built from 15 residues. The variable domain in full, completed from reference TRBV5-4 and TRBJ2-7, reads ETGVTQSPTHLIKTRGQQVTLRCSSQSGHNTVSWYQQALGQGPQFIFQYYREEENGRGNFPPRFSGLQFPNYSSELNVNALELDDSALYLCASSFSQGAFGEQYFGPGTRLTVT.

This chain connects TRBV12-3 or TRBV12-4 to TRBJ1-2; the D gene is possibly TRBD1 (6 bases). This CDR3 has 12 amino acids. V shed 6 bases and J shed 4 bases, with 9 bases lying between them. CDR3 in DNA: TGTGCCAGCAGAGGACAGATCTATGGCTACACCTTC. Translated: CASRGQIYGYTF.

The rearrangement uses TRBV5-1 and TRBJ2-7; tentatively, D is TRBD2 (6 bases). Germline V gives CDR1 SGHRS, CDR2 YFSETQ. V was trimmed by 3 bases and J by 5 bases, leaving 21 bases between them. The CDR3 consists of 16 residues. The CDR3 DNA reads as TGCGCCAGCAGCTCCGGAGGGGCAGGCCCCGTACACGAGCAGTACTTC. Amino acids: CASSSGGAGPVHEQYF. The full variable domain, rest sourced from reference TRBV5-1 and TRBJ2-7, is KAGVTQTPRYLIKTRGQQVTLSCSPISGHRSVSWYQQTPGQGLQFLFEYFSETQRNKGNFPGRFSGRQFSNSRSEMNVSTLELGDSALYLCASSSGGAGPVHEQYFGPGTRLTVT.

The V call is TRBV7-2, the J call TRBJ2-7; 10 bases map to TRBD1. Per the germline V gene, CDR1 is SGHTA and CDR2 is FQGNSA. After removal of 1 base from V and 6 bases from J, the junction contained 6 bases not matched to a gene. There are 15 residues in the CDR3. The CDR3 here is CASSLGRDRGFEQYF. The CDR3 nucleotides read TGTGCCAGCAGCTTAGGCCGGGACAGGGGCTTCGAGCAGTACTTC.

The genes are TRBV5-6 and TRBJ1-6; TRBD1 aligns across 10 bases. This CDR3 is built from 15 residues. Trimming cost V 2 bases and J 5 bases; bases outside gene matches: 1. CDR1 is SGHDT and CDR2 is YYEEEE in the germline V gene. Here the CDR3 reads CASSFGTGDNSPLHF. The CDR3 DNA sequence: TGTGCCAGCAGCTTCGGGACAGGGGATAATTCACCCCTCCACTTT. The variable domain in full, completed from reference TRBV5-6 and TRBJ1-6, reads DAGVTQSPTHLIKTRGQQVTLRCSPKSGHDTVSWYQQALGQGPQFIFQYYEEEERQRGNFPDRFSGHQFPNYSSELNVNALLLGDSALYLCASSFGTGDNSPLHFGNGTRLTVT.

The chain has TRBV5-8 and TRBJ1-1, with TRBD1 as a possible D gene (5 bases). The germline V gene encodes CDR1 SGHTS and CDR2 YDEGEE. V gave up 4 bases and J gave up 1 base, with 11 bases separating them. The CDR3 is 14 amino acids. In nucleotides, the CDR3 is TGTGCCAGCAGCCTGGGGGGAGGGAACACTGAAGCTTTCTTT. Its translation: CASSLGGGNTEAFF.

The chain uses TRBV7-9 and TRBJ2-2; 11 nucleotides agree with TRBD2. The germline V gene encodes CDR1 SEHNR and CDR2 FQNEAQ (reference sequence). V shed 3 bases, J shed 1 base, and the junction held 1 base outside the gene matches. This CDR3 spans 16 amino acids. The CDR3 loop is CASSFGTSGNTGELFF. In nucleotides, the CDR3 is TGTGCCAGCAGCTTCGGGACTAGCGGGAACACCGGGGAGCTGTTTTTT.

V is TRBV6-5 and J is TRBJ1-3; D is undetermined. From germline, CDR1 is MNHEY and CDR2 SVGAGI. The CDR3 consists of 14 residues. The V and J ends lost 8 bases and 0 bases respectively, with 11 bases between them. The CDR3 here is CASCSLNSGNTIYF. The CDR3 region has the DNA TGTGCCAGCTGTAGCCTGAACTCTGGAAACACCATATATTTT.

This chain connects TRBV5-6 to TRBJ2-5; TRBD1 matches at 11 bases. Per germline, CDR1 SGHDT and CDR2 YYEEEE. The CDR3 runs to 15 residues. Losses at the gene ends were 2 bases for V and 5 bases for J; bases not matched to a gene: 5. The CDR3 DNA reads TGTGCCAGCAGCTTCGGGACAGGGGGATTCGAGACCCAGTACTTC. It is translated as CASSFGTGGFETQYF.

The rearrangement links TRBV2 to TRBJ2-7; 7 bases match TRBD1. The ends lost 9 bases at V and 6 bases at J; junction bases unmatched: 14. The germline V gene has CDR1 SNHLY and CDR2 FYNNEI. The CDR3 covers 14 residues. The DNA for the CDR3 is TGTGCCAGGGCGGCAGGACTCTCAGGGGGCGAGCAGTACTTC. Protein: CARAAGLSGGEQYF. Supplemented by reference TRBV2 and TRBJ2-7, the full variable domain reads EPEVTQTPSHQVTQMGQEVILRCVPISNHLYFYWYRQILGQKVEFLVSFYNNEISEKSEIFDDQFSVERPDGSNFTLKIRSTKLEDSAMYFCARAAGLSGGEQYFGPGTRLTVT.

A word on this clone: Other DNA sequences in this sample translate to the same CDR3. The CDR3: CASSQDLLANTEAFF. CDR3 DNA sequence: TGTGCCAGCAGCCAAGATCTGTTGGCGAACACTGAAGCTTTCTTT. The gene calls are TRBV14 and TRBJ1-1; D remains ambiguous. In germline, CDR1 is SGHDN, CDR2 FVKESK. Trimming removed 0 bases at V and 1 base at J, with 9 bases between. The CDR3 is made up of 15 amino acids.

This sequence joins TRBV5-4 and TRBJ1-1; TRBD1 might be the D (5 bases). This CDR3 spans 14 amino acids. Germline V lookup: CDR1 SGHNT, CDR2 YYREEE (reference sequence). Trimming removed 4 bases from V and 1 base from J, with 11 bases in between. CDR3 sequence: CASSPRQPNTEAFF. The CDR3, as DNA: TGTGCCAGCAGCCCCCGACAGCCGAACACTGAAGCTTTCTTT.